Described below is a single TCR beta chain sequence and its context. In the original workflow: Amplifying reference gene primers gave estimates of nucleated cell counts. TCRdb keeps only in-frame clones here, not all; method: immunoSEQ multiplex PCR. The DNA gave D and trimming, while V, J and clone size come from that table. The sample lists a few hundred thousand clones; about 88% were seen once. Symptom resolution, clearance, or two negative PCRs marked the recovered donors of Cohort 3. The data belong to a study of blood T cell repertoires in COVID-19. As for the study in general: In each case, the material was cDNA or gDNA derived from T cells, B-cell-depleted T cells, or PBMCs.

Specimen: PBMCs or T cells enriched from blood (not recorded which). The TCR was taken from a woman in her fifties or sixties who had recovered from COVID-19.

The CDR3 here is CASSPRQGSSGANVLTF. The CDR3 nucleotides read TGTGCCAGCAGCCCGAGACAGGGTTCCTCTGGGGCCAACGTCCTGACTTTC. The V call is TRBV9, the J call TRBJ2-6; 7 bases align to TRBD1. The CDR3 sequence is 17 residues long. Germline V lookup: CDR1 SGDLS, CDR2 YYNGEE. Losses at the gene ends were 4 bases for V and 0 bases for J; bases not matched to a gene: 7.